This T cell receptor (beta chain) was found in a study of T-cell memory formation after mild COVID-19 (dated by TCRdb to about 2021). Regarding the research as a whole: TCR sequence clusters from the two donors were largely donor specific. Two young, previously healthy adult volunteers, one female and one male, were included in the cohort. In a couple of donors, T-cell clones that expanded and contracted after mild COVID-19 were followed by sequencing TCRalpha and TCRbeta repertoires longitudinally.

Results and caveats for the whole study, not just this receptor: Contracting CD4+ clones were found mainly in CM and EM memory subsets, while CD8+ clones were enriched in EMRA. Clones that contracted from day 15 to 85 showed balanced CD4/CD8 phenotypes, whereas a second wave of clones that expanded from day 15 to 37 leaned towards CD4+. Only a couple of mild cases were covered in the study, and larger cohorts including severe cases with pre-infection samples were considered necessary. The detection of some responding clones in pre-infection memory suggests that pre-existing cross-reactive memory T cells joined the SARS-CoV-2 response. SARS-CoV-2 specificity was not confirmed for the second-wave clones peaking on day 37.

The sample holds a few counts of this clonotype. Its antigen remains undetermined. Base qualities are not at hand, and no much larger clone is one base apart. CDR1 and CDR2 are read off the germline V gene (reference sequence) as DFQATT and SNEGSKA. Trimming takes 7 bases from V and 0 bases from J, and the germline ends sit 16 bases apart. From the cysteine up to the phenylalanine, the CDR3 has a length of 14 residues. CDR3 DNA is the only sequence kept; it has 42 bases, read in frame from the first base. The data were produced on an Illumina NovaSeq 6000. cDNA libraries for TCRalpha and TCRbeta were prepared by 5'RACE using constant-segment primers, with sample barcodes and unique molecular identifiers added. RNA was extracted from every sample with Trizol reagent. Libraries were amplified in two PCR steps, with a second sample barcode and Illumina TruSeq adapters added in the second step. Sequencing of libraries was performed on an Illumina NovaSeq with 2 x 150 bp paired-end reads. In the original analysis: The reads were demultiplexed and collapsed into UMI-guided consensus sequences using migec v1.2.7. Using mixcr v2.1.11, UMI consensuses were aligned to TRA and TRB V and J templates and then assembled into clonotypes. A clonotype was counted as expanded or contracted only if both edgeR and NoisET called the change significant, with noise models trained on biological replicates. For edgeR calls, a false discovery rate-adjusted p below 0.01 and a log2 fold-change threshold of 1 were applied. PCA with hierarchical clustering of max-normalized trajectories of the 1000 most abundant clonotypes was used as exploratory dynamics analysis. The CD4 or CD8 phenotype of responding clones was assigned using the separately sequenced CD4+ and CD8+ repertoires. TCRdb ran its own pipeline on the public reads, namely fastp trimming at Q25 and MiXCR clone calling, and kept in-frame beta chains. Entries that share a CDR3 protein sequence are merged under the most common genes and DNA. V and J calls and clone size were set by TCRdb, not the authors. The sample contains 200,000 to 250,000 distinct CDR3 sequences, just over 15% of them found a single time. 2.1% of the sample goes to the ten largest clones.

Ficoll-Paque density gradient centrifugation was the method used to isolate PBMCs. Material for sequencing was PBMCs or a T cell subset sorted from them (not recorded which). The sequence derives from an adult woman who had mild COVID-19 (a few samples of this study predate the infection). The sample titles of this study are shuffled in the database, so cell type and time point are left out; the donor was told from shared clones. The chain is assembled from TRBV20-1 and TRBJ2-7, and possibly TRBD1, on 6 matching bases. The CDR3 is CSVGGRATSYEQYF. The DNA sequence reads TGCAGTGTTGGGGGCAGGGCCACCTCCTACGAGCAGTACTTC.